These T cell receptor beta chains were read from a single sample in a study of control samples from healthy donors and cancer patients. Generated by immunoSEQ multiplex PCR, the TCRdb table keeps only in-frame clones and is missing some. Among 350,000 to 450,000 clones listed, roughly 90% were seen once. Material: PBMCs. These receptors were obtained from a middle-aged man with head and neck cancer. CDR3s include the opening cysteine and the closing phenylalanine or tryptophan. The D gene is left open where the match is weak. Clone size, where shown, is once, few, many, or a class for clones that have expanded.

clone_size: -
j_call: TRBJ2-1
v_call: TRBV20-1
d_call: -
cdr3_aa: CSASLVDNEQFF
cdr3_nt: TGCAGTGCTAGTTTAGTGGACAATGAGCAGTTCTTC

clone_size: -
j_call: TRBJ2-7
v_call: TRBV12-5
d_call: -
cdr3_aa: CASAPPSYEQYF
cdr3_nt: TGTGCTAGTGCCCCGCCCTCCTACGAGCAGTACTTC

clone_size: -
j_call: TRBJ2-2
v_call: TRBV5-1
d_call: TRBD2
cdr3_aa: CASSFPVNRTSGGWNTGELFF
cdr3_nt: TGCGCCAGCAGCTTTCCGGTCAATCGGACTAGCGGGGGATGGAACACCGGGGAGCTGTTTTTT

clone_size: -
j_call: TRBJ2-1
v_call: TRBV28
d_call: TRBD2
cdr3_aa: CASSSRGGTSGYNEQFF
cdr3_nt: TGTGCCAGCAGTTCAAGGGGGGGGACTAGCGGCTACAATGAGCAGTTCTTC

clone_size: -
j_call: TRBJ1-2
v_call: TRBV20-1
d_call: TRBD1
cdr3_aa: CSTGGYGYTF
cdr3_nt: TGCAGTACAGGGGGCTATGGCTACACCTTC

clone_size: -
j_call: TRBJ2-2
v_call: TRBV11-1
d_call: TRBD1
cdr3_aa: CASSRTGASGELFF
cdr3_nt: TGTGCCAGCAGCCGGACAGGGGCTTCCGGGGAGCTGTTTTTT

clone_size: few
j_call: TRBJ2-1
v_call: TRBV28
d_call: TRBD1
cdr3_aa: CATGTDRDDEQFF
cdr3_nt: TGTGCCACCGGGACGGACAGGGACGATGAGCAGTTCTTC

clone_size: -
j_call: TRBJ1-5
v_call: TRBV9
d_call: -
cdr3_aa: CASSVFPGNQPQHF
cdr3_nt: TGTGCCAGCAGCGTATTCCCCGGCAATCAGCCCCAGCATTTT

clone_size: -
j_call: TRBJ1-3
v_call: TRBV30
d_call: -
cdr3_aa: CAWSVGRWTGNTIYF
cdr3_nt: TGTGCCTGGAGTGTCGGCCGCTGGACAGGAAACACCATATATTTT

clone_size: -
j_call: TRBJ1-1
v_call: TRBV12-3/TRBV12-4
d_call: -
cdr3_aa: CASSLGSGRKAFF
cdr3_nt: TGTGCCAGCAGTTTAGGGTCTGGAAGAAAAGCTTTCTTT

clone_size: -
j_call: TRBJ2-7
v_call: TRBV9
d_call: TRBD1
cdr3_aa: CASSGRQGVEQYF
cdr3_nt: TGTGCCAGCAGCGGACGACAGGGTGTTGAGCAGTACTTC

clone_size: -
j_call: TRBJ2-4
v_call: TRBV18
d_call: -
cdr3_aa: CASSPPTGENSGTKNIQYF
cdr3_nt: TGTGCCAGCTCACCACCGACAGGGGAGAATAGCGGGACCAAAAACATTCAGTACTTC

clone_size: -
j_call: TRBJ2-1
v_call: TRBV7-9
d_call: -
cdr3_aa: CASSLGRRDNEQFF
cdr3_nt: TGTGCCAGCAGCTTAGGGCGCAGGGACAATGAGCAGTTCTTC

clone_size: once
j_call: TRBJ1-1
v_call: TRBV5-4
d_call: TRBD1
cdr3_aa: CASSHSQGGNTEAFF
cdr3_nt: TGTGCCAGCAGCCATTCACAGGGGGGGAACACTGAAGCTTTCTTT

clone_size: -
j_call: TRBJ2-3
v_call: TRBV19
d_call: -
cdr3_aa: CASSPTAGSVDTQYF
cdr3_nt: TGTGCCAGTAGTCCCACAGCGGGTTCAGTAGATACGCAGTATTTT

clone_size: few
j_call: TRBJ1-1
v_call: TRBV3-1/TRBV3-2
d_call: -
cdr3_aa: CASSQVPIKGEAFF
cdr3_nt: TGTGCCAGCAGCCAAGTCCCCATAAAAGGTGAAGCTTTCTTT

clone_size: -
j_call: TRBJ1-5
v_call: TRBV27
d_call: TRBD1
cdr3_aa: CASRKRQGGQPQHF
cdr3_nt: TGTGCCAGTCGGAAGAGACAGGGAGGACAGCCCCAGCATTTT

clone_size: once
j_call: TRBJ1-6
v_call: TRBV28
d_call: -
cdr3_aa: CASTHQEILGKGSYNSPLHF
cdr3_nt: TGTGCCAGCACCCACCAAGAAATATTAGGGAAGGGATCCTATAATTCACCCCTCCACTTT

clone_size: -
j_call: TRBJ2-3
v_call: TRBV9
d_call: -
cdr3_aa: CASRASGADTQYF
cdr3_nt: TGTGCCAGCAGGGCTTCAGGGGCAGATACGCAGTATTTT

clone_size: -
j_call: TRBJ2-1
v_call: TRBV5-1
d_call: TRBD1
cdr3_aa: CASSPGQGAGSEQFF
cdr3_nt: TGCGCCAGCAGCCCGGGACAGGGGGCGGGTAGTGAGCAGTTCTTC

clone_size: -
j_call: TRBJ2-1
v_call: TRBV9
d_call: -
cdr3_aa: CASSVEGGGTGDNEQFF
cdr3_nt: TGTGCCAGCAGCGTAGAGGGAGGTGGGACCGGGGACAATGAGCAGTTCTTC

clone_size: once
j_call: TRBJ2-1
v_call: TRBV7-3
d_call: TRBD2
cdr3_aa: CASSPFASGSYNEQFF
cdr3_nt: TGTGCCAGCAGCCCTTTCGCTAGCGGTTCCTACAATGAGCAGTTCTTC

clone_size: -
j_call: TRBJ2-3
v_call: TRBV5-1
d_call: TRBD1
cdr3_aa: CASSLQGADTQYF
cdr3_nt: TGCGCCAGCAGCTTGCAGGGGGCGGATACGCAGTATTTT

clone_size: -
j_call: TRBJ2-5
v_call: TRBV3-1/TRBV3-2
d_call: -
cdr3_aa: CASSRAGEEETQYF
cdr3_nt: TGTGCCAGCAGCCGGGCAGGGGAGGAGGAGACCCAGTACTTC

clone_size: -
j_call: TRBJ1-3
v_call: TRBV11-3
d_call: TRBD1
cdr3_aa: CASSSSGTEIGNTIYF
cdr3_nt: TGTGCCAGCAGCTCCAGTGGGACAGAAATTGGAAACACCATATATTTT

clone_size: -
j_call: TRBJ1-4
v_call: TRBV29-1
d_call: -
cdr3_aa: CSVESARLGGEKLFF
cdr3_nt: TGCAGCGTTGAATCGGCGCGCCTGGGAGGTGAAAAACTGTTTTTT

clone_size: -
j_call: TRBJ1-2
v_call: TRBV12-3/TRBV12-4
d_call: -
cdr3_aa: CASSFRFYGYTF
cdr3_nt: TGTGCCAGCAGTTTCCGGTTCTATGGCTACACCTTC

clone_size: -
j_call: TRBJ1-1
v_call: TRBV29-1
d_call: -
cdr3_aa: CSASGGNTEAFF
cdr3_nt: TGCAGCGCGAGCGGGGGAAACACTGAAGCTTTCTTT